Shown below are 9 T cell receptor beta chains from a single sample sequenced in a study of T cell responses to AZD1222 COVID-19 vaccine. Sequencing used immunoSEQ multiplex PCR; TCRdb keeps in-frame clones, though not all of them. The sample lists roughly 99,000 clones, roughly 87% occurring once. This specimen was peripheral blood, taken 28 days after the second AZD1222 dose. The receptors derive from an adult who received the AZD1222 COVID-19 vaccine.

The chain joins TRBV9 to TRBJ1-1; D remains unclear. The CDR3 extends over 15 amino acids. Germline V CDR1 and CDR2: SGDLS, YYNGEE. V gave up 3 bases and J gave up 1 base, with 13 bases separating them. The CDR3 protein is CASSEDTLENTEAFF. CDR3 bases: TGTGCCAGCAGCGAAGACACCCTCGAGAACACTGAAGCTTTCTTT. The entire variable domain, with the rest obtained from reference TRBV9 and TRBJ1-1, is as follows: DSGVTQTPKHLITATGQRVTLRCSPRSGDLSVYWYQQSLDQGLQFLIQYYNGEERAKGNILERFSAQQFPDLHSELNLSSLELGDSALYFCASSEDTLENTEAFFGQGTRLTVV.

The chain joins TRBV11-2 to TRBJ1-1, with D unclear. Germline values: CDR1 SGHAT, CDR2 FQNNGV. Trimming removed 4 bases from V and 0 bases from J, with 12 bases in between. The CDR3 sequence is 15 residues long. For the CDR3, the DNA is TGTGCCAGCAGCTCCCATTACGACTTGAACACTGAAGCTTTCTTT. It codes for CASSSHYDLNTEAFF.

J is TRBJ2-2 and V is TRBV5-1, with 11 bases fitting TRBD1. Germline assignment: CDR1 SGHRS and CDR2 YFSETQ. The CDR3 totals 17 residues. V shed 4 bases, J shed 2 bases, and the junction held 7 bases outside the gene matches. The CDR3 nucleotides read TGCGCCAGCAGCGGGACAGGGGGGCCATCTAACACCGGGGAGCTGTTTTTT. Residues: CASSGTGGPSNTGELFF. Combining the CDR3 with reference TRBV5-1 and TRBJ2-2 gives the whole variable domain KAGVTQTPRYLIKTRGQQVTLSCSPISGHRSVSWYQQTPGQGLQFLFEYFSETQRNKGNFPGRFSGRQFSNSRSEMNVSTLELGDSALYLCASSGTGGPSNTGELFFGEGSRLTVL.

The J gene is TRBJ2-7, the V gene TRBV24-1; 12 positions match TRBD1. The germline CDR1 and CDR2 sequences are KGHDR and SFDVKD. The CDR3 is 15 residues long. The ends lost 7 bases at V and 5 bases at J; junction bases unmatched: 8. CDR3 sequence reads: CATSSSGTGGDEQYF. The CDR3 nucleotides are TGTGCCACCAGCTCAAGCGGGACAGGGGGCGACGAGCAGTACTTC.

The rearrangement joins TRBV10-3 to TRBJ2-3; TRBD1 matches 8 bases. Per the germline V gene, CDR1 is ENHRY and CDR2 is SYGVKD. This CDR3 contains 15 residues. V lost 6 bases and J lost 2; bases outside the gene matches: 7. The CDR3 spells CAIRPQGALTDTQYF. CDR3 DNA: TGTGCCATCAGACCGCAGGGGGCCCTCACAGATACGCAGTATTTT.

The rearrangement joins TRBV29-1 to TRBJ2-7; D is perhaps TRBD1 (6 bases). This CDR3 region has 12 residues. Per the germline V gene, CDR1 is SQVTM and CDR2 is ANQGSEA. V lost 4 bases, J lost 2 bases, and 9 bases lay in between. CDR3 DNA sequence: TGCAGCGTTGCTGGGGGCCCCTACGAGCAGTACTTC. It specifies CSVAGGPYEQYF.

The CDR3 spells CASSPTGTYSYEQYF. Written as DNA, the CDR3 is TGTGCCAGTAGTCCGACCGGGACATACTCCTACGAGCAGTACTTC. This chain uses TRBV19 with TRBJ2-7; D possibly corresponds to TRBD1 (6 bases). V lost 5 bases and J lost 0, with 14 bases in between. Germline assignment: CDR1 LNHDA and CDR2 SQIVND (reference sequence). The CDR3 is 15 amino acids.

CDR3 nucleotides: TGTGCCACCGCGAGGGACAGGGATGAAAAACTGTTTTTT. Amino acids: CATARDRDEKLFF. V gene TRBV15 combines with J gene TRBJ1-4; 9 nucleotides match TRBD1. Germline trimming cut 8 bases from V and 6 bases from J; bases unmatched to any gene: 4. Germline values: CDR1 LNHNV, CDR2 YYDKDF (reference sequence). CDR3 size: 13 residues.

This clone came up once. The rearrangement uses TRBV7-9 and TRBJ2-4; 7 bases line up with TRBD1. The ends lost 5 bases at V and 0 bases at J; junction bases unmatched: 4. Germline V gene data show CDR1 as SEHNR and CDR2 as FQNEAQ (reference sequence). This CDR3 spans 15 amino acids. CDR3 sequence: CASSDRDLAKNIQYF. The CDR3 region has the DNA TGTGCCAGCAGCGACAGGGATCTAGCCAAAAACATTCAGTACTTC.